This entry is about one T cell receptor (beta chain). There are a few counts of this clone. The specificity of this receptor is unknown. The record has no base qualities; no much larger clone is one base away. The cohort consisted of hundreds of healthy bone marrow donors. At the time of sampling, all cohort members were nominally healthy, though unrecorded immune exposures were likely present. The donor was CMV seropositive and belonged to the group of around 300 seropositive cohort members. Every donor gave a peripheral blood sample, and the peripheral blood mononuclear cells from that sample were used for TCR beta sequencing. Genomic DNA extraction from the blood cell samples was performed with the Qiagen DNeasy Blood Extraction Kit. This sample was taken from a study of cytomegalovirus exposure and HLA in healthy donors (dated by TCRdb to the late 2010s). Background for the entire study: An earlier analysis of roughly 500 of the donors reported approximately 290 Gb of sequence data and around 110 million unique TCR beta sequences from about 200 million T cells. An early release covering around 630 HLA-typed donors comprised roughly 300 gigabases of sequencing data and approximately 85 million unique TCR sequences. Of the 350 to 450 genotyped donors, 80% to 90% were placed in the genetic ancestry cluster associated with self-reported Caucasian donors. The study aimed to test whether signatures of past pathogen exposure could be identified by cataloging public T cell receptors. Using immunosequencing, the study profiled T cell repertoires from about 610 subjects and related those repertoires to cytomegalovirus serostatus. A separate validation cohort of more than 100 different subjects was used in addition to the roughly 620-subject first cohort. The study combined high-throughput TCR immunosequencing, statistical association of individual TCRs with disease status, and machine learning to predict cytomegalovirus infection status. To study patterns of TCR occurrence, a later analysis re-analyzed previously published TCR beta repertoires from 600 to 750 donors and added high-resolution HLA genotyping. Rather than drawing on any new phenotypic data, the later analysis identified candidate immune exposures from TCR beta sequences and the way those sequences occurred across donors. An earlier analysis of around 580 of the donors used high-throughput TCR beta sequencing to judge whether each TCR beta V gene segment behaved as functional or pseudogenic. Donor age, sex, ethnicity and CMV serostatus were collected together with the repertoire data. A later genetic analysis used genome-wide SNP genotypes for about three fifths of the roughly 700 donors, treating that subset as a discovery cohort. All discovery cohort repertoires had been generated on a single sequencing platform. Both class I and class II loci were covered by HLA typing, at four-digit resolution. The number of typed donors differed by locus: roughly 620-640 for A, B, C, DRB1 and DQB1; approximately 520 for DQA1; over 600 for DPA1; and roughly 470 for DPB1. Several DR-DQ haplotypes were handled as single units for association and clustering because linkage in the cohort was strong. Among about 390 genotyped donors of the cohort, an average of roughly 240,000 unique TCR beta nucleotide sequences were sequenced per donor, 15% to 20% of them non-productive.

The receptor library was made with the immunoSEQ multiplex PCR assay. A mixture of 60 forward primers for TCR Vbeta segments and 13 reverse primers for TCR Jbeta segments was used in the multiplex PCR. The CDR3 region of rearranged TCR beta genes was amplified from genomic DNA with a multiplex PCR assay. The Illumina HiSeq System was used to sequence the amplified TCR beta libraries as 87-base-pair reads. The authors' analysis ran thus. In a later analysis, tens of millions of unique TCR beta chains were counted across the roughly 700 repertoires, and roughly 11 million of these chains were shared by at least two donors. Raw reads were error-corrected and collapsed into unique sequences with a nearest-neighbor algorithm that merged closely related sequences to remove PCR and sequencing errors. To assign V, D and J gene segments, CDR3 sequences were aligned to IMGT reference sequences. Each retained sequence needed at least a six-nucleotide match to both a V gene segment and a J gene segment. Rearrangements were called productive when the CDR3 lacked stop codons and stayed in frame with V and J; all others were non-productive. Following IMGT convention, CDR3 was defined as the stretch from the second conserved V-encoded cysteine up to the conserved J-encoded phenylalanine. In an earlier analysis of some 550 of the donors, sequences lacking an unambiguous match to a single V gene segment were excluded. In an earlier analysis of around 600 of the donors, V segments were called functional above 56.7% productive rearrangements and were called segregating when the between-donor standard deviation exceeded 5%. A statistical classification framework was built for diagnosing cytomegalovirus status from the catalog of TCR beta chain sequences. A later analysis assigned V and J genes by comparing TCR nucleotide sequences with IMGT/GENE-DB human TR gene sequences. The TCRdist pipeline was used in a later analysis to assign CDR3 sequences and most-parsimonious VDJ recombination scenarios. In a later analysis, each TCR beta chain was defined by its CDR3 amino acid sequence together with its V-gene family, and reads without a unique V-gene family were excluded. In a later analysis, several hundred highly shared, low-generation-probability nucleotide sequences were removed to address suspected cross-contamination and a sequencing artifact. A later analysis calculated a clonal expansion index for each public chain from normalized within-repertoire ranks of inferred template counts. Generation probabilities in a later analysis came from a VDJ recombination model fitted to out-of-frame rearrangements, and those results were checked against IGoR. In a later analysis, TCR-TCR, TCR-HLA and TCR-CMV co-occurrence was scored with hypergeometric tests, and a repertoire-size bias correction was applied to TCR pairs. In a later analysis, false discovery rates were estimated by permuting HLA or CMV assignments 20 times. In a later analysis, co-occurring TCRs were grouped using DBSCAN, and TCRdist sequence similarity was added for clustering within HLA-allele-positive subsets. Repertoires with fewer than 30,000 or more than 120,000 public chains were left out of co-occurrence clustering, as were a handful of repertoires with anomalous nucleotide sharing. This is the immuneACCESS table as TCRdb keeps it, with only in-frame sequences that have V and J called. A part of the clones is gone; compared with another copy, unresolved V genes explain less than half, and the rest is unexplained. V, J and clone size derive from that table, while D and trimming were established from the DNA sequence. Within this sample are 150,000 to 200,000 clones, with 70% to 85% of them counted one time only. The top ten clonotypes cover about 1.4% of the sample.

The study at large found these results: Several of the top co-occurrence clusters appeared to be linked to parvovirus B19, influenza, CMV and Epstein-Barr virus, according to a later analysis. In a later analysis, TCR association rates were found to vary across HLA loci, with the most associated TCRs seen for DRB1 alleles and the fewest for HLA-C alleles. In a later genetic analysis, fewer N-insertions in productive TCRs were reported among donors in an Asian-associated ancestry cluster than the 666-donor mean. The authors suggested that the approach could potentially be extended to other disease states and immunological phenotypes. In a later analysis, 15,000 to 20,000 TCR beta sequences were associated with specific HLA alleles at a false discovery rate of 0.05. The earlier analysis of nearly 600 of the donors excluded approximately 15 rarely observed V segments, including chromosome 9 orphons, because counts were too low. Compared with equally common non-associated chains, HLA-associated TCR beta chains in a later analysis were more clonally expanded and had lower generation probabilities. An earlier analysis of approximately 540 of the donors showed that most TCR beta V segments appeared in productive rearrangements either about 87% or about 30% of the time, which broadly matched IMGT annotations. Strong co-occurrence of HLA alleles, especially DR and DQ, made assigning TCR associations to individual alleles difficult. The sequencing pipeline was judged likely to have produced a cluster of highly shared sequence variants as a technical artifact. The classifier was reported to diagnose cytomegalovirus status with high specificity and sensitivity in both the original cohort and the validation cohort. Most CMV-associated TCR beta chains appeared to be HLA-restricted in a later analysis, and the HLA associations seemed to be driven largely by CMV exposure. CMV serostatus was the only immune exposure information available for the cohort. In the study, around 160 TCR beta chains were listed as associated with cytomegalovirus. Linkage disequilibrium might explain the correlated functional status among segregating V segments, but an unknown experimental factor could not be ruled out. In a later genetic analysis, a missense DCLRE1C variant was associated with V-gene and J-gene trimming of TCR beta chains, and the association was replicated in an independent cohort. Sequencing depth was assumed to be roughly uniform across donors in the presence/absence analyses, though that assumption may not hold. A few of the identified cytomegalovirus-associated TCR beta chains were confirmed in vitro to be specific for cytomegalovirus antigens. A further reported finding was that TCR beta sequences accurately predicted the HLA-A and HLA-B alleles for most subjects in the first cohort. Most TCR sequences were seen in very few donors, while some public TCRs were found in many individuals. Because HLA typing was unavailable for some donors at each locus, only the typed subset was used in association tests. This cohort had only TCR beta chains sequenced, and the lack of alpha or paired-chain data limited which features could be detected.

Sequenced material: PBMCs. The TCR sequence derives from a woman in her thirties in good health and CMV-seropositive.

In nucleotide form, the sequence is TGTGCCTGGAATCCCGGGGCCCACGGGACATCCTACGAAGCTTTCTTT. The resulting protein is CAWNPGAHGTSYEAFF. The chain couples TRBV30 to TRBJ1-1; TRBD1 is possibly the D segment (6 matching bases). Its CDR3 holds 16 amino acids, cysteine through phenylalanine. Only CDR3 DNA is held: 48 bases, read in frame from base 1. V loses 4 bases, J loses 8 bases, and the germline ends lie 26 bases apart. Per the germline V gene (reference sequence), GTSNPN is the CDR1 and SVGIG is the CDR2.